Following are 18 T cell receptor beta chains from one sample sequenced in a study of T cell responses to AZD1222 COVID-19 vaccine. TCRdb's table, derived via immunoSEQ multiplex PCR, lists solely in-frame clones and lacks some. The sample records around 77,000 clones, about nine tenths being singletons. Sequenced material: peripheral blood, taken on day 0 of AZD1222 vaccination. The origin of the receptors is an adult in good health.

The chain couples TRBV6-6 to TRBJ1-1; unclear D gene. Trimming removed 0 bases from V and 3 bases from J, with 8 bases in between. Germline CDR1 MNHNY, CDR2 SVGAGI (reference sequence). The CDR3 is made up of 14 amino acids. CDR3 amino acids: CASSYSSGDTEAFF. The CDR3 DNA reads TGTGCCAGCAGTTACTCGAGCGGGGACACTGAAGCTTTCTTT.

The chain uses TRBV30 and TRBJ1-6, with 7 bases identical to TRBD1. The V and J ends lost 4 bases and 7 bases, in that order; junction bases with no gene match: 7. The CDR3 has 14 residues. The germline CDR1 and CDR2 sequences are GTSNPN and SVGIG (reference sequence). The CDR3 reads CAWTPGRGNSPLHF. CDR3 DNA: TGTGCCTGGACCCCAGGCAGGGGGAATTCACCCCTCCACTTT.

The gene calls are TRBV7-9 and TRBJ1-5, with D possibly TRBD1 on 5 matching bases. Germline assignment: CDR1 SEHNR and CDR2 FQNEAQ (reference sequence). This CDR3 is 13 amino acids long. The V and J ends lost 4 bases and 4 bases respectively, with 8 bases between them. The CDR3 reads CASSSGGNQPQHF. In DNA, the CDR3 is TGTGCCAGCAGCTCGGGGGGGAATCAGCCCCAGCATTTT.

The rearrangement uses TRBV28 and TRBJ2-3; the D gene is possibly TRBD2 (6 bases). V gave up 5 bases and J gave up 2 bases, with 23 bases separating them. The CDR3 runs 18 residues. Germline-derived CDR1 and CDR2 are MDHEN and SYDVKM. CDR3 protein: CASSDLFRPGGNTDTQYF. The DNA for the CDR3 is TGTGCCAGCAGTGATCTTTTCCGGCCCGGGGGAAACACAGATACGCAGTATTTT.

This chain joins TRBV5-4 and TRBJ2-7; weak D call: TRBD1 (5 bases). There are 13 residues in the CDR3. The germline V gene has CDR1 SGHNT and CDR2 YYREEE (reference sequence). V gave up 4 bases and J gave up 7 bases, with 15 bases separating them. DNA for the CDR3: TGTGCCAGCAGCAATGGGGCGGCCCGAGAGCAGTACTTC. This gives the protein CASSNGAAREQYF. Combining the CDR3 with reference TRBV5-4 and TRBJ2-7 gives the whole variable domain ETGVTQSPTHLIKTRGQQVTLRCSSQSGHNTVSWYQQALGQGPQFIFQYYREEENGRGNFPPRFSGLQFPNYSSELNVNALELDDSALYLCASSNGAAREQYFGPGTRLTVT.

The rearrangement uses TRBV30 and TRBJ1-4; D not certain. The ends were cut back, 0 bases at V and 3 bases at J, with 11 bases in the middle. This CDR3 is 15 amino acids long. Germline CDR1 reads GTSNPN; CDR2 reads SVGIG (reference sequence). Here the CDR3 reads CAWSVFGEANEKLFF. The CDR3 region has the DNA TGTGCCTGGAGTGTTTTTGGGGAGGCTAATGAAAAACTGTTTTTT.

The chain links TRBV21-1 to TRBJ1-1. TRBV21-1 is a listed pseudogene. The CDR3 has 10 residues. CDR3 sequence reads: CASSKGRCFF. The CDR3 DNA reads TGTGCCAGCAGCAAAGGACGTTGCTTCTTT.

This sequence joins TRBV19 and TRBJ1-2, with 7 bases matching TRBD1. Germline-derived CDR1 and CDR2 are LNHDA and SQIVND (reference sequence). V shed 7 bases and J 4 bases; nucleotides not matched to a gene: 6. This CDR3 has 13 amino acids. This CDR3 is CASTPTGSYGYTF. For the CDR3, the DNA is TGTGCCAGTACCCCGACAGGGAGCTATGGCTACACCTTC.

This clone showed up just once. V and J are TRBV30 and TRBJ2-7; tentatively, D is TRBD1 (6 bases). Germline V gives CDR1 GTSNPN, CDR2 SVGIG (reference sequence). This CDR3 is 13 amino acids long. V lost 3 bases and J 4 bases, leaving 13 bases between the germline ends. The CDR3, as DNA: TGTGCCTGGAGGGTCGGGACAATTTACGAGCAGTACTTC. Protein sequence: CAWRVGTIYEQYF.

CDR3 sequence: CASQRDRTLSGYTF. As DNA, the CDR3 is TGTGCCAGTCAGCGTGACAGAACCCTGTCGGGCTACACCTTC. The J gene is TRBJ1-2, the V gene TRBV2; maybe TRBD1 (5 bases). This CDR3 region has 14 residues. Germline CDR1 reads SNHLY; CDR2 reads FYNNEI. V was shortened by 9 bases and J by 8 bases, with 22 bases between the two germline ends.

This chain uses TRBV5-1 with TRBJ2-5; D is possibly TRBD2 (6 bases). Trimming left V 1 base short and J 5 bases short, with 18 bases between. The CDR3 consists of 16 residues. The germline gives CDR1 SGHRS, CDR2 YFSETQ. CDR3 sequence: CASSLYRDRRGETQYF. CDR3 DNA sequence: TGCGCCAGCAGCTTGTACCGGGACCGCCGGGGGGAGACCCAGTACTTC. Using reference TRBV5-1 and TRBJ2-5 for the parts outside the CDR3, the full variable domain is KAGVTQTPRYLIKTRGQQVTLSCSPISGHRSVSWYQQTPGQGLQFLFEYFSETQRNKGNFPGRFSGRQFSNSRSEMNVSTLELGDSALYLCASSLYRDRRGETQYFGPGTRLLVL.

The rearrangement links TRBV6-5 to TRBJ2-1; no clear D. Trimming left V 6 bases short and J 4 bases short, with 10 bases between. This CDR3 is 13 amino acids long. Per the germline V gene, CDR1 is MNHEY and CDR2 is SVGAGI. Written as DNA, the CDR3 is TGTGCCAGCAGCAAGGCCGAGTACAATGAGCAGTTCTTC. Its protein product is CASSKAEYNEQFF.

The chain joins TRBV5-1 to TRBJ1-1; no definite D call. The germline V gene encodes CDR1 SGHRS and CDR2 YFSETQ. Trimming shortened V by 0 bases and J by 1 base, and 7 bases separated the two germline ends. The CDR3 sequence is 14 residues long. The CDR3 loop is CASSLDSSNTEAFF. CDR3 nucleotide sequence: TGCGCCAGCAGCTTGGACAGCTCGAACACTGAAGCTTTCTTT.

The chain joins TRBV5-4 to TRBJ1-1; TRBD1 aligns across 9 bases. Germline assignment: CDR1 SGHNT and CDR2 YYREEE (reference sequence). The CDR3 length is 16 residues. The J segment lost 4 bases and the V segment lost 0 bases, leaving 7 bases of the junction unmatched. CDR3 amino acids: CASSLGGTGTATEAFF. The CDR3 coding sequence is TGTGCCAGCAGCTTGGGCGGGACAGGGACTGCCACTGAAGCTTTCTTT.

The chain uses TRBV7-8 and TRBJ2-1; no clear D. V lost 2 bases, J lost 7 bases, and 9 bases lay in between. CDR3 size: 13 residues. CDR1 and CDR2 (germline): SGHVS, FQNEAQ. The CDR3 DNA reads as TGTGCCAGCAGCTTAAATTTGATGAATGAGCAGTTCTTC. Protein: CASSLNLMNEQFF.

This clone was seen once. The CDR3 loop is CASSLNSGNEQYF. DNA for the CDR3: TGTGCCAGCAGTTTGAATTCAGGGAACGAGCAGTACTTC. The V gene is TRBV27, the J gene TRBJ2-7, with a tentative D call TRBD1 (5 bases). The CDR3 loop spans 13 amino acids. Germline CDR1 is MNHEY and CDR2 is SMNVEV (reference sequence). V was pared by 3 bases and J by 5 bases, with 11 bases between.

The chain employs TRBV9 and TRBJ2-2; 7 bases are shared with TRBD1. Germline V lookup: CDR1 SGDLS, CDR2 YYNGEE. V shed 3 bases and J 4 bases; nucleotides not matched to a gene: 9. CDR3 size: 16 residues. CDR3 sequence (DNA): TGTGCCAGCAGCGCGGGACAGAGAATGAGCACCGGGGAGCTGTTTTTT. Its translation is CASSAGQRMSTGELFF.

V usage is TRBV20-1 and J usage is TRBJ2-5, with D tentatively TRBD2 (7 bases). Trimming shortened V by 3 bases and J by 1 base, and 18 bases separated the two germline ends. Germline V gives CDR1 DFQATT, CDR2 SNEGSKA (reference sequence). CDR3 length equals 16 residues. The CDR3 loop is CSASETGWGGQETQYF. The CDR3 DNA is TGCAGTGCTAGTGAGACAGGATGGGGGGGCCAAGAGACCCAGTACTTC.